Each of the 19 T cell receptor beta chains below was sequenced from the same sample in a study of cytomegalovirus exposure and HLA in healthy donors. The PCR ran on 60 Vbeta and 13 Jbeta primers. Method: immunoSEQ multiplex PCR; TCRdb's copy keeps in-frame clones and lacks some. In the table there are 74,000 or so clones, approximately 67% of which are singletons. Source material: PBMCs. The source is a woman aged 30 to 39 in good health and CMV-seronegative.

This chain connects TRBV6-1 to TRBJ2-1, with D maybe TRBD1 (6 bases). V was trimmed by 5 bases and J by 6 bases, leaving 14 bases between them. CDR1 and CDR2 (germline): MNHNS, SASEGT. The CDR3 length is 14 residues. The CDR3 nucleotides read TGTGCCAGCAGTACCGGCGGACAGCTCAATGAGCAGTTCTTC. The encoded protein is CASSTGGQLNEQFF.

This clone came up once. This chain uses TRBV5-6 with TRBJ2-7, with TRBD1 matching 8 bases. The trim removed 0 bases at V and 5 bases at J, leaving 7 bases unmatched. Germline V CDR1 and CDR2: SGHDT, YYEEEE. The CDR3 has 15 amino acids. CDR3 sequence: CASSLVTGGFDEQYF. CDR3 sequence (DNA): TGTGCCAGCAGCTTGGTAACAGGGGGTTTTGACGAGCAGTACTTC.

V is TRBV29-1 and J is TRBJ2-1; possible D gene TRBD2, 5 bases. The CDR3 runs to 13 residues. CDR1 is SQVTM, CDR2 ANQGSEA, per germline. Between the trimmed V and J ends, which lost 5 bases and 8 bases, there was a span of 16 bases. CDR3 in amino acids: CSVRLAGFHEQFF. The CDR3 DNA is TGCAGCGTTCGTCTAGCTGGGTTCCATGAGCAGTTCTTC.

The J gene is TRBJ2-1, the V gene TRBV6-1, with a tentative D call TRBD1 (6 bases). Trimming cost V 6 bases and J 5 bases, with 11 bases left between them. CDR1 is MNHNS, CDR2 SASEGT, per germline. This CDR3 spans 13 amino acids. This CDR3 is CASRESGDNEQFF. The CDR3 DNA follows: TGTGCCAGCAGAGAATCAGGGGACAATGAGCAGTTCTTC.

CDR3 loop: CASSLTGVYSNQPQHF. The CDR3 DNA is TGCGCCAGCAGTTTAACAGGGGTATATAGCAATCAGCCCCAGCATTTT. The rearrangement links TRBV5-1 to TRBJ1-5; 7 bases line up with TRBD1. The CDR3 has 16 residues. CDR1 is SGHRS and CDR2 is YFSETQ in the germline V gene. Trimming removed 5 bases from V and 0 bases from J; junction bases left unmatched: 8.

The sample holds a few counts of this clone. In the same sample, other DNA sequences code for this CDR3. CDR3 region: CASSPTGGDYGYTF. In DNA, the CDR3 is TGTGCCAGCAGTCCGACAGGGGGAGACTATGGCTACACCTTC. The gene calls are TRBV2 and TRBJ1-2, with 9 bases matching TRBD1. This CDR3 region has 14 residues. CDR1 SNHLY and CDR2 FYNNEI come from the germline V gene. V gave up 5 bases and J gave up 3 bases; unmatched junction bases: 4. The variable domain in full, completed from reference TRBV2 and TRBJ1-2, reads EPEVTQTPSHQVTQMGQEVILRCVPISNHLYFYWYRQILGQKVEFLVSFYNNEISEKSEIFDDQFSVERPDGSNFTLKIRSTKLEDSAMYFCASSPTGGDYGYTFGSGTRLTVV.

This chain joins TRBV6-5 and TRBJ1-2; 8 bases are a match to TRBD1. From germline, CDR1 is MNHEY and CDR2 SVGAGI. Trimming took 7 bases from V and 8 from J; bases not matched to a gene: 9. The CDR3 extends over 13 amino acids. The CDR3 here is CASTWTGTGGYTF. DNA of the CDR3: TGTGCCAGCACCTGGACAGGGACTGGGGGCTACACCTTC.

This clone turned up a few times. This sequence joins TRBV21-1 and TRBJ1-2; TRBD1, the table's D call, lacks a check against the DNA. TRBV21-1 is a pseudogene segment. The CDR3 extends over 13 amino acids. The CDR3 region has the DNA TGTGCCAGCAGCAAAGGCAGGTCGGATGGCTACACCTTC. It is translated as CASSKGRSDGYTF.

The chain employs TRBV10-1 and TRBJ2-1; tentative D call: TRBD1 (6 bases). Germline CDR1 and CDR2: WNHNN and SYGVQD (reference sequence). CDR3 length equals 15 residues. V gave up 3 bases and J gave up 2 bases, with 11 bases separating them. The CDR3 coding sequence is TGCGCCAGCAGTGATCTCAGGGGAACCTACAATGAGCAGTTCTTC. It specifies CASSDLRGTYNEQFF.

The chain couples TRBV9 to TRBJ2-7; TRBD2 aligns across 10 bases. CDR1 SGDLS and CDR2 YYNGEE come from the germline V gene. The CDR3 is 17 residues long. The V gene end was trimmed by 4 bases and the J gene end by 4 bases; junction bases not matched to a gene: 14. Here the CDR3 reads CASSLKAGGLGHYEQYF. The CDR3 DNA sequence: TGTGCCAGCAGCTTAAAAGCGGGGGGGCTGGGTCATTACGAGCAGTACTTC. Using reference TRBV9 and TRBJ2-7 for the parts outside the CDR3, the full variable domain is DSGVTQTPKHLITATGQRVTLRCSPRSGDLSVYWYQQSLDQGLQFLIQYYNGEERAKGNILERFSAQQFPDLHSELNLSSLELGDSALYFCASSLKAGGLGHYEQYFGPGTRLTVT.

V and J are TRBV5-1 and TRBJ2-5; maybe TRBD1 (6 bases). Trimming pared 3 bases from V and 0 bases from J, leaving 12 bases between. The CDR3 length is 15 residues. From germline, CDR1 is SGHRS and CDR2 YFSETQ. In nucleotides, the CDR3 is TGCGCCAGCAGCTCCACAGGGTTCTACCAAGAGACCCAGTACTTC. This encodes CASSSTGFYQETQYF. Using reference TRBV5-1 and TRBJ2-5 for the parts outside the CDR3, the full variable domain is KAGVTQTPRYLIKTRGQQVTLSCSPISGHRSVSWYQQTPGQGLQFLFEYFSETQRNKGNFPGRFSGRQFSNSRSEMNVSTLELGDSALYLCASSSTGFYQETQYFGPGTRLLVL.

V and J are TRBV5-1 and TRBJ1-2, with 8 bases matching TRBD1. This CDR3 spans 13 amino acids. V shed 4 bases, J shed 8 bases, and the junction held 7 bases outside the gene matches. Germline V gives CDR1 SGHRS, CDR2 YFSETQ. CDR3 amino acids: CASSAQTGEGYTF. The CDR3 coding sequence is TGCGCCAGCAGCGCCCAGACAGGGGAGGGCTACACCTTC.

The chain employs TRBV6-5 and TRBJ2-7; 10 positions agree with TRBD1. The junction had 8 bases not matched to a gene; V was cut back by 2 bases and J by 7 bases. Germline CDR1 reads MNHEY; CDR2 reads SVGAGI. The CDR3 totals 15 residues. The CDR3 DNA sequence: TGTGCCAGCAGTTACCACGGGACAGGGGTCCAAGAGCAGTACTTC. Amino acids: CASSYHGTGVQEQYF.

The rearrangement joins TRBV6-5 to TRBJ1-6; D unclear. The CDR3 has 14 amino acids. V was cut by 5 bases and J by 7 bases, with 12 bases left in between. Germline V gene data show CDR1 as MNHEY and CDR2 as SVGAGI. The DNA of the CDR3 is TGTGCCAGCAGTGAGGTCCCTCAGAATTCACCCCTCCACTTT. This gives the protein CASSEVPQNSPLHF.

Relative to its sample, this clone is medium-sized. This chain links TRBV7-6 with TRBJ2-7; the match to TRBD2 covers 8 bases. Trimming at V came to 1 base and at J to 6 bases, leaving 5 bases not matched to a gene. The germline V gene encodes CDR1 SGHVS and CDR2 FNYEAQ. This CDR3 contains 14 residues. The CDR3 protein is CASSLGGGSSEQYF. The CDR3 nucleotides read TGTGCCAGCAGCTTAGGCGGGGGGTCAAGCGAGCAGTACTTC.

The V call is TRBV6-1, the J call TRBJ1-5; D might be TRBD1 (6 bases). The V end lost 1 base, the J end lost 9 bases, and 13 bases lay between the germline ends. CDR3 length: 14 residues. The germline CDR1 and CDR2 sequences are MNHNS and SASEGT. This CDR3 is CASSEGGGVRPQHF. CDR3 bases: TGTGCCAGCAGTGAAGGGGGGGGCGTCCGGCCCCAGCATTTT.

The rearrangement joins TRBV29-1 to TRBJ1-1, with D uncertain. There are 13 residues in the CDR3. The V gene's germline CDR1 is SQVTM and CDR2 ANQGSEA. V lost 1 base to trimming and J lost 1 base, with 7 bases between them. In nucleotides, the CDR3 is TGCAGCGTTGAAGGACACCCGAACACTGAAGCTTTCTTT. It codes for CSVEGHPNTEAFF.

The chain is built from TRBV4-3 and TRBJ1-2; a possible D gene is TRBD1 (6 bases). This CDR3 comprises 14 residues. CDR1 and CDR2 from the germline V gene are LGHNA and YSLEER. Between the trimmed V and J ends, which lost 0 bases and 7 bases, there was a span of 12 bases. The CDR3 bases are TGCGCCAGCAGCCAAGATCGGTGGACAGCTGGCTACACCTTC. It is translated as CASSQDRWTAGYTF.

This clone was detected only a few times. The chain has TRBV5-1 and TRBJ1-1, with unresolved D. V lost 0 bases, J lost 4 bases, and 10 bases lay in between. This CDR3 comprises 14 residues. Germline V lookup: CDR1 SGHRS, CDR2 YFSETQ. The CDR3 sequence is CASSLDPGGTEAFF. DNA for the CDR3: TGCGCCAGCAGCTTGGACCCGGGAGGCACTGAAGCTTTCTTT.